This T cell receptor beta chain is from a study of blood T cell repertoires in COVID-19 (dated by TCRdb to the early 2020s). Study-wide context: ImmuneRACE Cohort 3 recovered participants were defined by two consecutive negative NP/OP PCR tests, healthcare professional clearance, or symptom resolution. Where available, HLA class I and class II types were taken from metadata supplied by the sample provider and were not determined by assay-based typing. The repertoires were released in a freely available public database intended as a resource for research on the immune response to SARS-CoV-2. Samples were obtained from the ongoing ImmuneRACE study (first 160 participants) and from over 1,000 subjects provided by 6 global collaborators. Samples from collaborators originated in the United States, Italy and Spain and spanned both the acute and convalescent phases of COVID-19. The sample metadata nearly always contained a de-identified subject ID, COVID-19 status, age in years and sex. The dataset comprised deeply sampled blood TCRbeta repertoires from subjects exposed to, actively infected with, or recovered from COVID-19. The prospective study material was composed of cDNA or gDNA derived from T cells, B-cell-depleted T cells, or PBMCs. The paper's findings and limits, for the study overall: The amount of clinical and demographic metadata varied by source and participant and was provided uncurated.

With regard to this clone: This receptor's antigen is unknown. No base quality information exists; no much larger clone differs at one position.

In the prospective study, participants were roughly 18 to 89 years old, resided in around 25 geographic areas of the United States, and were enrolled through a virtual design. Cohort assignment in the prospective study relied on participant-reported clinical history from a screening survey and a study questionnaire. In the prospective study, whole blood, serum and a nasopharyngeal or oropharyngeal swab were collected from each participant by mobile phlebotomists. Additional blood draws and questionnaires over an approximately two-month period could optionally be provided by prospective study participants. Before DNA extraction, blood samples from the prospective study were shipped at room temperature or frozen. TCRbeta CDR3 regions were amplified from genomic DNA using the immunoSEQ Assay, a bias-controlled multiplex PCR. Turning to the authors' computational methods: The number of nucleated cells in each sample was estimated from the amplification of reference gene primers within the assay. Sequence reads were collapsed and filtered to measure the absolute abundance of every unique TCRbeta CDR3 rearrangement. For each sample, productive Simpson clonality was calculated as the square root of Simpson's diversity index across productive rearrangements. TCRdb provides this immuneACCESS table in a form limited to in-frame rearrangements. Some clones are lacking; in checked studies, under half of them reflect an unresolved V gene, and why the rest are absent is not known. D and trimming come from the DNA, and the V and J calls and clone size come from that table. For this sample the table gives roughly 340,000 clones, of which over 75% were detected only once. The ten largest clones represent roughly 2% of the sample.

Sequencing was carried out using PBMCs or T cells enriched from blood (not recorded which). This TCR was sampled from a man in his forties in a cohort exposed to, infected with or recovered from COVID-19 (not recorded which).

CDR3 reads: CASSMWGEDTQYF. The DNA sequence is given as TGTGCCAGTAGTATGTGGGGGGAAGATACGCAGTATTTT. The receptor chain draws on TRBV19 and TRBJ2-3; TRBD2 could be the D gene, as 6 bases match. As encoded in the germline V gene (reference sequence), CDR1 is LNHDA while CDR2 is SQIVND. V drops 3 bases and J drops 5 bases, leaving 9 bases in between. From cysteine to phenylalanine, the CDR3 is 13 amino acids long. Only CDR3 DNA is held: 39 bases, read in frame from base 1.